The 16 T cell receptor beta chains below all came from one sample that was sequenced in a study of memory CD4+ T cells and cytomegalovirus serostatus. Clones were sequenced by immunoSEQ multiplex PCR, and TCRdb holds only the in-frame ones, with some missing. The table records 50,000 or so clones, approximately 80% of them present only once. Single viable CD3+CD4+CD8-CD45RO+ cells were sorted as the memory CD4+ T cells. The specimen was memory CD4+ T cells from blood. The source of these receptors is an adult in good health and CMV-seropositive.

The CDR3 DNA is TGTGCCAGTAGTAAACAGGGTAACTATGGCTACACCTTC. Translated: CASSKQGNYGYTF. This rearrangement joins TRBV19 to TRBJ1-2; TRBD1 might be the D (6 bases). Germline CDR1 LNHDA, CDR2 SQIVND (reference sequence). The V end lost 4 bases, the J end lost 1 base, and 7 bases lay between the germline ends. The CDR3 is made up of 13 amino acids.

V is TRBV16 and J is TRBJ1-6; unclear D gene. The CDR3 covers 15 residues. Trimming stripped 0 bases from V and 10 bases from J, with 13 bases between. CDR1 is KGHSY, CDR2 FQNENV, per germline. The CDR3 DNA reads as TGTGCCAGCAGCCAATCGGGTTTTCGCAAATCACCCCTCCACTTT. This sequence encodes CASSQSGFRKSPLHF.

This chain connects TRBV5-4 to TRBJ2-1; weak D call: TRBD2 (6 bases). Germline loops: CDR1 SGHNT, CDR2 YYREEE (reference sequence). The V end was cut by 0 bases, the J end by 8 bases, with 21 bases between. This CDR3 has 17 amino acids. DNA for the CDR3: TGTGCCAGCAGCTTGGGGGTCACTAGCTTTACAGGCGATGAGCAGTTCTTC. Its protein is CASSLGVTSFTGDEQFF.

This chain uses TRBV28 with TRBJ2-3, with D perhaps TRBD1 (8 bases). Germline lookup yields CDR1 MDHEN and CDR2 SYDVKM. V lost 10 bases and J 5 bases, leaving 13 bases between the germline ends. This CDR3 region has 12 residues. The DNA of the CDR3 is TGTGCCATACAGGGGGGGCGAGATACGCAGTATTTT. It specifies CAIQGGRDTQYF. Full variable domain (missing parts from reference TRBV28 and TRBJ2-3): DVKVTQSSRYLVKRTGEKVFLECVQDMDHENMFWYRQDPGLGLRLIYFSYDVKMKEKGDIPEGYSVSREKKERFSLILESASTNQTSMYLCAIQGGRDTQYFGPGTRLTVL.

The rearrangement links TRBV5-1 to TRBJ1-1; 8 bases align to TRBD1. V lost 2 bases, J lost 4 bases, and 7 bases stayed unmatched. The CDR3 is made up of 15 amino acids. From germline, CDR1 is SGHRS and CDR2 YFSETQ. CDR3 DNA sequence: TGCGCCAGCAGCTTTACCGGACAGGGTGGCACTGAAGCTTTCTTT. Translation gives CASSFTGQGGTEAFF.

The genes are TRBV20-1 and TRBJ2-1; D is unclear. Per germline, CDR1 DFQATT and CDR2 SNEGSKA (reference sequence). The CDR3 loop spans 11 amino acids. Trimming took off 5 bases at V and 9 bases at J, with 11 bases between the two ends. For the CDR3, the DNA is TGCAGTGCTGCCGCCCCCAGTGAGCAGTTCTTC. Amino acids: CSAAAPSEQFF.

This chain connects TRBV27 to TRBJ2-1; a possible D gene is TRBD1 (5 bases). The germline V gene encodes CDR1 MNHEY and CDR2 SMNVEV (reference sequence). Trimming shortened V by 3 bases and J by 0 bases, and 12 bases separated the two germline ends. This CDR3 region has 16 residues. The CDR3 loop reads CASSFRTLSSYNEQFF. CDR3 DNA: TGTGCCAGCAGTTTCCGGACACTGAGCTCCTACAATGAGCAGTTCTTC.

This clone was detected only a few times. The chain combines TRBV6-5 with TRBJ2-7; unclear D gene. This CDR3 region has 11 residues. V lost 2 bases and J 7 bases, leaving 6 bases between the germline ends. In germline, CDR1 is MNHEY, CDR2 SVGAGI. CDR3 amino acids: CASSYVGEQYF. The CDR3 DNA reads as TGTGCCAGCAGTTACGTGGGAGAGCAGTACTTC.

The chain couples TRBV12-5 to TRBJ2-1, with 7 nucleotides matching TRBD2. CDR1 is LGHNT, CDR2 FRNRAP, per germline. The trim removed 4 bases at V and 7 bases at J, leaving 7 bases unmatched. The length of the CDR3 is 14 residues. The DNA of the CDR3 is TGTGCTAGTGGTTGGGGATGGACTAGGAATGAGCAGTTCTTC. The encoded protein is CASGWGWTRNEQFF.

The CDR3 reads CASSPRDTSYEQYF. For the CDR3, the DNA is TGTGCCAGCAGCCCCCGGGACACCTCCTACGAGCAGTACTTC. V and J are TRBV9 and TRBJ2-7; tentative D call: TRBD1 (6 bases). V lost 4 bases to trimming and J lost 0 bases, with 11 bases between them. The CDR3 has 14 amino acids. The germline CDR1 and CDR2 sequences are SGDLS and YYNGEE.

This clone is a singleton in its sample. This rearrangement joins TRBV19 to TRBJ1-5, with D maybe TRBD1 (5 bases). V gave up 4 bases and J gave up 0 bases, with 10 bases separating them. The germline CDR1 and CDR2 sequences are LNHDA and SQIVND (reference sequence). The CDR3 has 15 residues. CDR3: CASSNRDVSNQPQHF. The CDR3 DNA sequence: TGTGCCAGTAGTAACCGGGACGTTAGCAATCAGCCCCAGCATTTT.

V is TRBV19 and J is TRBJ1-2; D possibly corresponds to TRBD1 (6 bases). CDR3 length: 16 amino acids. V gave up 6 bases and J gave up 5 bases, with 22 bases separating them. The germline gives CDR1 LNHDA, CDR2 SQIVND (reference sequence). This chain's CDR3 is CASSPSRAGGLYGYTF. The CDR3 DNA sequence: TGTGCCAGTAGCCCTAGTAGAGCCGGGGGCCTGTATGGCTACACCTTC. The full variable domain, its missing parts supplied by reference TRBV19 and TRBJ1-2, is DGGITQSPKYLFRKEGQNVTLSCEQNLNHDAMYWYRQDPGQGLRLIYYSQIVNDFQKGDIAEGYSVSREKKESFPLTVTSAQKNPTAFYLCASSPSRAGGLYGYTFGSGTRLTVV.

The V and J genes are TRBV15 and TRBJ1-6; a possible D gene is TRBD1 (5 bases). Germline V gene lookup returns CDR1 LNHNV and CDR2 YYDKDF (reference sequence). This CDR3 region has 16 residues. Trimming shortened V by 0 bases and J by 6 bases, and 12 bases separated the two germline ends. CDR3 DNA: TGTGCCACCAGCAGAGATAAACAGACAGTTAATTCACCCCTCCACTTT. Amino acids: CATSRDKQTVNSPLHF. The full variable domain, completed using reference TRBV15 and TRBJ1-6, is DAMVIQNPRYQVTQFGKPVTLSCSQTLNHNVMYWYQQKSSQAPKLLFHYYDKDFNNEADTPDNFQSRRPNTSFCFLDIRSPGLGDTAMYLCATSRDKQTVNSPLHFGNGTRLTVT.

This clone occurred once. The J gene is TRBJ1-5, the V gene TRBV23-1; no clear D gene. TRBV23-1 is labeled an ORF, and its function is uncertain. CDR3 length: 18 amino acids. V was cut by 1 base and J by 3 bases, with 19 bases left in between. The CDR3 nucleotides read TGCGCCAGCAGTCAATGCGGTACGGGCGGGCTTTTCAATCAGCCCCAGCATTTT. This sequence encodes CASSQCGTGGLFNQPQHF.

This rearrangement joins TRBV2 to TRBJ2-7; no definite D call. Deletions cut 2 bases from V and 2 bases from J, with 13 bases between. The CDR3 runs to 15 residues. Germline loops: CDR1 SNHLY, CDR2 FYNNEI. DNA for the CDR3: TGTGCCAGCAGTGAATTCTTGGGCTTTACCTACGAGCAGTACTTC. Its protein product is CASSEFLGFTYEQYF.

In this sample, this clone is medium-sized. J is TRBJ1-2 and V is TRBV5-4, with TRBD1 as a possible D gene (6 bases). V was trimmed by 2 bases and J by 3 bases, leaving 11 bases between them. Germline CDR1 and CDR2: SGHNT and YYREEE (reference sequence). The CDR3 totals 14 residues. CDR3 amino acids: CASSFRGAYYGYTF. The CDR3 DNA is TGTGCCAGCAGCTTCAGGGGCGCCTACTATGGCTACACCTTC.